The 22 T cell receptor beta chains reported below all come from one sample, sequenced in a study of blood T cell repertoires in COVID-19. TCRdb keeps only in-frame clones here, not all; method: immunoSEQ multiplex PCR. The table has 140,000 or so clones, roughly 84% seen once. The sequenced sample consisted of peripheral blood. The receptors derive from a human donor in a cohort sampled during active COVID-19.

This chain connects TRBV24-1 to TRBJ2-3; 12 bases map to TRBD2. Germline V lookup: CDR1 KGHDR, CDR2 SFDVKD. The junction had 2 bases not matched to a gene; V was cut back by 3 bases and J by 5 bases. The CDR3 is made up of 15 amino acids. CDR3 in amino acids: CATSDGGLAGDTQYF. As DNA, the CDR3 is TGTGCCACCAGTGATGGGGGACTAGCGGGAGATACGCAGTATTTT.

The chain recombines TRBV28 with TRBJ2-3, with 7 nucleotides matching TRBD1. The junction had 7 bases not matched to a gene; V was cut back by 8 bases and J by 2 bases. The CDR3 extends over 14 amino acids. The V gene's germline CDR1 is MDHEN and CDR2 SYDVKM. The CDR3 reads CASRQGDITDTQYF. The CDR3 nucleotides read TGTGCCAGCCGCCAGGGGGACATCACAGATACGCAGTATTTT.

This clone was picked up one time. The chain links TRBV30 to TRBJ1-6; D gene ambiguous. CDR3 length: 18 residues. Trimming left V 0 bases short and J 6 bases short, with 21 bases between. CDR1 GTSNPN and CDR2 SVGIG come from the germline V gene (reference sequence). The CDR3 nucleotides read TGTGCCTGGAGTGTAGAAAGGGCGGTGAGGGTGATTAATTCACCCCTCCACTTT. Its translation: CAWSVERAVRVINSPLHF.

Regarding this clone: Other nucleotide sequences from this sample produce the same CDR3. The rearrangement uses TRBV11-3 and TRBJ1-1; TRBD1 aligns across 7 bases. The V segment lost 6 bases and the J segment 4 bases; nucleotides outside the gene matches: 5. CDR3 length equals 13 residues. The germline gives CDR1 SGHNT, CDR2 YENEEA. CDR3 nucleotide sequence: TGTGCCAGCAGTTCTCGACAGGGCACTGAAGCTTTCTTT. Amino acid sequence: CASSSRQGTEAFF.

The chain uses TRBV11-1 and TRBJ2-5; unclear D gene. CDR1 SGHAT and CDR2 FQDESV come from the germline V gene (reference sequence). This CDR3 spans 11 amino acids. V was trimmed by 5 bases and J by 2 bases, leaving 3 bases between them. In DNA form, the CDR3 reads TGTGCCAGCAGCCCTCAAGAGACCCAGTACTTC. Translated, it gives CASSPQETQYF.

This clone has a handful of counts. The CDR3 DNA sequence: TGTGCCACCCTTGCGGGGGAGCTTGTCACAGATACGCAGTATTTT. Residues: CATLAGELVTDTQYF. The V and J genes are TRBV6-5 and TRBJ2-3; 7 nucleotides align to TRBD2. This CDR3 has 15 residues. V lost 10 bases, J lost 2 bases, and 12 bases stayed unmatched. The germline CDR1 and CDR2 sequences are MNHEY and SVGAGI.

This clone was counted between two and nine times. The V and J genes are TRBV7-8 and TRBJ1-1, with TRBD1 identical over 7 bases. The ends lost 5 bases at V and 5 bases at J; junction bases unmatched: 8. CDR3 length: 14 residues. CDR1 is SGHVS, CDR2 FQNEAQ, per germline. The CDR3 is CASSLTEQGTEAFF. The CDR3 DNA sequence: TGTGCCAGCAGCCTCACGGAACAGGGGACTGAAGCTTTCTTT.

The V gene is TRBV3-1 (or the pseudogene TRBV3-2), the J gene TRBJ1-6, with D unclear. V lost 2 bases and J 13 bases, leaving 15 bases between the germline ends. The CDR3 consists of 14 residues. In germline, CDR1 is LGHDT, CDR2 YNNKEL (reference sequence). The CDR3 is CASSQTGILKPLHF. DNA of the CDR3: TGTGCCAGCAGCCAAACGGGAATTCTTAAGCCCCTCCACTTT.

This chain uses TRBV29-1 with TRBJ1-1; 7 positions agree with TRBD1. V trimming: 7 bases; J trimming: 0 bases; junction bases outside the gene matches: 2. CDR3 size: 12 residues. Germline V gene lookup returns CDR1 SQVTM and CDR2 ANQGSEA. CDR3 in DNA: TGCAGCGGGGGACAGTTGAACACTGAAGCTTTCTTT. Protein: CSGGQLNTEAFF.

The V gene is TRBV28, the J gene TRBJ1-2, with TRBD1 matching 7 bases. The CDR3 runs 14 residues. V shed 5 bases and J 2 bases; nucleotides not matched to a gene: 5. CDR1 and CDR2 (germline): MDHEN, SYDVKM. DNA of the CDR3: TGTGCCAGCAGTCCAGGACAGGTAAACTATGGCTACACCTTC. Translated: CASSPGQVNYGYTF.

This chain links TRBV12-5 with TRBJ1-1, with 8 positions matching TRBD1. Germline V gene lookup returns CDR1 LGHNT and CDR2 FRNRAP. The CDR3 runs 16 residues. V dropped 2 bases and J dropped 0; count of bases not matched to a gene: 5. The DNA for the CDR3 is TGTGCTAGTGGTTTGCGTGCAGGGGGCTTGAACACTGAAGCTTTCTTT. As protein: CASGLRAGGLNTEAFF.

This chain connects TRBV27 to TRBJ2-7; a possible D gene is TRBD2 (5 bases). CDR1 MNHEY and CDR2 SMNVEV come from the germline V gene (reference sequence). The CDR3 runs 13 residues. Trimming removed 3 bases from V and 3 bases from J, with 9 bases in between. CDR3 coding DNA: TGTGCCAGCAGTTTTCGGGGTTACTACGAGCAGTACTTC. Translating gives CASSFRGYYEQYF.

The chain links TRBV19 to TRBJ2-3, with TRBD1 matching over 9 bases. V was clipped by 5 bases and J by 5 bases; unmatched bases: 11. CDR3 size: 16 residues. The germline gives CDR1 LNHDA, CDR2 SQIVND (reference sequence). CDR3 DNA sequence: TGTGCCAGTAGTTCCTCGACAGGGGGAGTGGGAGATACGCAGTATTTT. Its protein product is CASSSSTGGVGDTQYF.

The rearrangement uses TRBV18 and TRBJ2-1, with TRBD2 identical over 13 bases. Germline assignment: CDR1 KGHSH and CDR2 LQKENI. The CDR3 has 17 residues. J gave up 3 bases and V 3 bases, and 5 bases lay outside the gene matches. The CDR3 DNA reads as TGTGCCAGCTCACCGGGGACTAGCGGGAACGTCTACAATGAGCAGTTCTTC. It specifies CASSPGTSGNVYNEQFF.

This chain uses TRBV9 with TRBJ2-6; D is possibly TRBD1 (6 bases). Trimming shortened V by 0 bases and J by 3 bases, and 16 bases separated the two germline ends. CDR1 SGDLS and CDR2 YYNGEE come from the germline V gene. The CDR3 is 18 residues long. CDR3 in DNA: TGTGCCAGCAGCGTAGAGGTCAGGCCAGGGGATGGGGCCAACGTCCTGACTTTC. This codes for CASSVEVRPGDGANVLTF.

The CDR3 nucleotides are TGTGCCAGCAGCTTCAGAGGTGGCTACACCTTC. Protein sequence: CASSFRGGYTF. V gene TRBV12-3 or TRBV12-4 combines with J gene TRBJ1-2; D call uncertain. The V gene lost 6 bases and the J gene lost 7 bases, with 9 bases spanning the gap. CDR3 length: 11 amino acids.

The V gene is TRBV6-1, the J gene TRBJ2-7; 10 nucleotides align to TRBD1. The V gene end was trimmed by 4 bases and the J gene end by 6 bases; junction bases not matched to a gene: 12. This CDR3 is built from 16 residues. Germline loops: CDR1 MNHNS, CDR2 SASEGT. The CDR3 nucleotides read TGTGCCAGCAGTGGGACCCGACAGGGGGCGGGGGGCGAGCAGTACTTC. It specifies CASSGTRQGAGGEQYF.

The J gene is TRBJ2-3, the V gene TRBV27; possibly TRBD2 for D (6 bases). The CDR3 runs 15 residues. Germline V gives CDR1 MNHEY, CDR2 SMNVEV (reference sequence). The ends were cut back, 7 bases at V and 5 bases at J, with 19 bases in the middle. This CDR3 reads CASKGDPGVGDTQYF. The CDR3, as DNA: TGTGCCAGCAAAGGGGATCCGGGAGTCGGAGATACGCAGTATTTT.

The rearrangement links TRBV5-6 to TRBJ1-2, with 7 bases aligning to TRBD1. There are 15 residues in the CDR3. Trimming cost V 0 bases and J 4 bases; bases outside gene matches: 6. Germline assignment: CDR1 SGHDT and CDR2 YYEEEE. Here the CDR3 reads CASSLGTGASYGYTF. In DNA, the CDR3 is TGTGCCAGCAGCTTGGGCACAGGGGCATCCTATGGCTACACCTTC.

The genes are TRBV7-9 and TRBJ1-3, with unresolved D. This CDR3 spans 14 amino acids. Trimming pared 3 bases from V and 1 base from J, leaving 7 bases between. CDR1 is SEHNR and CDR2 is FQNEAQ in the germline V gene (reference sequence). The CDR3 DNA sequence: TGTGCCAGCAGCTTGTCCCCATCTGGAAACACCATATATTTT. Translated: CASSLSPSGNTIYF.

This chain links TRBV28 with TRBJ1-5; no clear D gene. This CDR3 region has 17 residues. Germline CDR1 reads MDHEN; CDR2 reads SYDVKM. V lost 3 bases, J lost 1 base, and 16 bases lay in between. The CDR3, as DNA: TGTGCCAGCAGTTTTGGGCGCAGGCGACGAAGCAATCAGCCCCAGCATTTT. Translated: CASSFGRRRRSNQPQHF.

The V and J genes are TRBV5-1 and TRBJ1-1, with D maybe TRBD1 (5 bases). CDR3 length equals 18 residues. CDR1 is SGHRS, CDR2 YFSETQ, per germline. Trimming left V 4 bases short and J 3 bases short, with 25 bases between. The CDR3 sequence: CASSRSSSAGTGDTEAFF. The CDR3 DNA reads TGCGCCAGCAGCCGATCATCAAGTGCGGGTACGGGGGACACTGAAGCTTTCTTT. The full variable domain, with the rest looked up from reference TRBV5-1 and TRBJ1-1, is KAGVTQTPRYLIKTRGQQVTLSCSPISGHRSVSWYQQTPGQGLQFLFEYFSETQRNKGNFPGRFSGRQFSNSRSEMNVSTLELGDSALYLCASSRSSSAGTGDTEAFFGQGTRLTVV.